These 14 T cell receptor beta chains share one sample of origin, sequenced in a study of blood T cell repertoires in COVID-19 (dated by TCRdb to the early 2020s). Library preparation employed the immunoSEQ multiplex PCR assay. In TCRdb, the immuneACCESS table is reduced to in-frame sequences with V and J assigned. These tables do not hold every clone; where another copy was compared, an unresolved V gene accounts for under half, and the others remain unexplained. The sample includes around 300,000 clones, with around 90% observed a single time. 3% of the sample is held by the ten biggest clonotypes. The sample taken for sequencing was PBMCs or T cells enriched from blood (not recorded which). The receptors here all came from a woman in her fifties or sixties who had recovered from COVID-19.

This rearrangement joins TRBV14 to TRBJ2-5; 13 nucleotides align to TRBD2. Germline CDR1 is SGHDN and CDR2 is FVKESK. V lost 5 bases and J lost 4; bases outside the gene matches: 10. The CDR3 runs to 17 residues. The DNA of the CDR3 is TGTGCCAGCAGCGGACCTCCGGGACTAGCGGGACGAGAGACCCAGTACTTC. Translated, it gives CASSGPPGLAGRETQYF.

This sequence joins TRBV19 and TRBJ1-5, with 8 nucleotides matching TRBD1. The CDR3 is made up of 16 amino acids. With V trimmed by 1 base and J by 4 bases, 6 bases remained unmatched. The germline V gene encodes CDR1 LNHDA and CDR2 SQIVND (reference sequence). The CDR3 DNA reads TGTGCCAGTAGTATAGTGAGCAGGGGGCAGAATCAGCCCCAGCATTTT. Translated: CASSIVSRGQNQPQHF.

The chain carries TRBV18 and TRBJ2-3; D uncertain. The CDR3 runs 12 residues. Trimming took 8 bases from V and 4 from J, leaving 10 bases between them. Germline V gene lookup returns CDR1 KGHSH and CDR2 LQKENI. The CDR3 nucleotides are TGTGCCAGCCGCATAGAGGCAGATACGCAGTATTTT. This gives the protein CASRIEADTQYF.

Turning to this clone: Other nucleotide sequences in the sample specify the same CDR3. The chain employs TRBV29-1 and TRBJ1-2, with a possible D match to TRBD1 (6 bases). In germline, CDR1 is SQVTM, CDR2 ANQGSEA. Trimming took off 6 bases at V and 2 bases at J, with 7 bases between the two ends. The CDR3 sequence is 11 residues long. The CDR3 loop reads CSVTGNYGYTF. The CDR3 DNA follows: TGCAGCGTCACAGGGAACTATGGCTACACCTTC.

V gene TRBV2 combines with J gene TRBJ1-3; 8 nucleotides match TRBD1. The CDR3 sequence is 15 residues long. Germline lookup yields CDR1 SNHLY and CDR2 FYNNEI. The V gene end was trimmed by 3 bases and the J gene end by 0 bases; junction bases not matched to a gene: 1. This CDR3 reads CASSETGVSGNTIYF. The CDR3 nucleotides read TGTGCCAGCAGTGAGACAGGGGTCTCTGGAAACACCATATATTTT.

A few counts support this clone. CDR3 bases: TGTGCCAGCGGATTGGACAGGGCCTACTATGGCTACACCTTC. Translating it yields CASGLDRAYYGYTF. The chain carries TRBV7-2 and TRBJ1-2, with 8 bases identical to TRBD1. This CDR3 contains 14 residues. Germline lookup yields CDR1 SGHTA and CDR2 FQGNSA. The V gene end was trimmed by 8 bases and the J gene end by 3 bases; junction bases not matched to a gene: 8.

The chain carries TRBV7-9 and TRBJ1-6; 7 bases fit TRBD1. CDR3 length: 14 amino acids. The germline CDR1 and CDR2 sequences are SEHNR and FQNEAQ (reference sequence). Losses at the gene ends were 5 bases for V and 10 bases for J; bases not matched to a gene: 8. The CDR3 DNA is TGTGCCAGCAGCCGGGGACAGCTCGTCTCACCCCTCCACTTT. It specifies CASSRGQLVSPLHF. Complete variable domain (other parts from reference TRBV7-9 and TRBJ1-6): DTGVSQNPRHKITKRGQNVTFRCDPISEHNRLYWYRQTLGQGPEFLTYFQNEAQLEKSRLLSDRFSAERPKGSFSTLEIQRTEQGDSAMYLCASSRGQLVSPLHFGNGTRLTVT.

The chain carries TRBV6-5 and TRBJ2-7, with 7 bases that match TRBD1. Germline trimming cut 5 bases from V and 5 bases from J; bases unmatched to any gene: 9. The V gene's germline CDR1 is MNHEY and CDR2 SVGAGI. This CDR3 contains 14 residues. The CDR3 reads CASSRWTGSNEQYF. CDR3 nucleotide sequence: TGTGCCAGCAGTAGATGGACAGGTTCAAACGAGCAGTACTTC.

Of note for this clone: The same CDR3 arises from other DNA sequences in this sample as well. The rearrangement joins TRBV18 to TRBJ1-1; the D gene is possibly TRBD1 (5 bases). Germline CDR1 and CDR2: KGHSH and LQKENI. The CDR3 totals 13 residues. V shed 2 bases and J shed 6 bases, with 10 bases lying between them. CDR3 nucleotides: TGTGCCAGCTCACCAGGGCAGGGCTCTGAAGCTTTCTTT. It specifies CASSPGQGSEAFF.

The chain couples TRBV16 to TRBJ1-2, with unresolved D. Germline V gene lookup returns CDR1 KGHSY and CDR2 FQNENV. Trimming stripped 0 bases from V and 2 bases from J, with 7 bases between. CDR3 length: 14 amino acids. The CDR3 sequence is CASSQSPVNYGYTF. Written as DNA, the CDR3 is TGTGCCAGCAGCCAATCTCCCGTAAACTATGGCTACACCTTC.

The chain links TRBV7-9 to TRBJ1-1, with TRBD1 identical over 8 bases. Germline CDR1 is SEHNR and CDR2 is FQNEAQ (reference sequence). V shed 6 bases, J shed 6 bases, and the junction held 6 bases outside the gene matches. The CDR3 extends over 13 amino acids. The CDR3 sequence: CASRSTGVAEAFF. The CDR3 coding sequence is TGTGCCAGCAGATCGACAGGGGTGGCTGAAGCTTTCTTT.

This clone has only one observation. The V gene is TRBV30, the J gene TRBJ1-4; D may be TRBD1 (6 bases). Trimming took 2 bases from V and 6 from J, leaving 10 bases between them. There are 13 residues in the CDR3. Germline V CDR1 and CDR2: GTSNPN, SVGIG (reference sequence). CDR3 nucleotides: TGTGCCTGGAGTCTACACAGGGATGAAAAACTGTTTTTT. Protein: CAWSLHRDEKLFF.

The chain couples TRBV30 to TRBJ2-7; 11 nucleotides agree with TRBD2. CDR1 is GTSNPN, CDR2 SVGIG, per germline (reference sequence). The V and J ends lost 3 bases and 2 bases, in that order; junction bases with no gene match: 3. The CDR3 length is 14 residues. CDR3 protein: CAWSGLAGTYEQYF. For the CDR3, the DNA is TGTGCCTGGAGCGGACTAGCGGGCACCTACGAGCAGTACTTC.

CDR3 DNA: TGTGCCAGCAGTCCAAGGGACTTGTACGAGCAGTACTTC. This translates into CASSPRDLYEQYF. This chain uses TRBV6-6 with TRBJ2-7; D is possibly TRBD2 (6 bases). The length of the CDR3 is 13 residues. The germline V and J ends were trimmed by 5 bases and 4 bases, with 12 bases remaining between them. Germline-derived CDR1 and CDR2 are MNHNY and SVGAGI (reference sequence).